The following is a T cell receptor beta chain sequence with its context. The same CDR3 can be traced to other DNA sequences in this sample. Sorted-subset replicate PCR reactions contained approximately 190 ng DNA, corresponding to some 30,000 T cell genomes. Produced via immunoSEQ multiplex PCR; TCRdb's table is partial and in-frame only. There are about 2.5 million clones in the sample; 85% to 95% occur only once, and around 0.4% lies in the top ten. None of the donors, who were healthy HIV-negative adults, had recently had acute infections or vaccinations. Both subsets, CD45RA+ naive and CD45RA-negative memory, were split from the CD4+ cells. The sample comes from a study of shared clonotypes between healthy human individuals. Overall study context: Donor ages ranged 18 to 49 years: a couple of women, a few men.

There are 14 residues in the CDR3. CDR1 and CDR2 (germline): SGHRS, YFSETQ. The V end lost 0 bases, the J end lost 2 bases, and 8 bases lay between the germline ends. Sequencing was carried out using naive CD4+ T cells from PBMCs. Subset defined: CD45RA+ positively selected. The sequence was collected from a man between 18 and 29 years old in good health. Some clones in this sample may be carry-over from other donors' samples. The rearrangement uses TRBV5-1 and TRBJ1-2; D remains unclear. The CDR3 protein is CASSLGTSNYGYTF. In DNA, the CDR3 is TGCGCCAGCAGCTTGGGCACCTCAAACTATGGCTACACCTTC.